A selection of T cell receptor beta chains follows, all from one sample in a study of blood T cell repertoires in COVID-19. TCRdb's copy holds only in-frame clones and misses some; the assay was immunoSEQ multiplex PCR. The table shows around 300,000 clones, with around 90% occurring only once. The sample taken for sequencing was peripheral blood. The receptors derive from a woman aged 40 to 55 who had recovered from COVID-19. The CDR3 runs from the conserved cysteine through the conserved F or W. A D gene is named only where the DNA matches it firmly. Size is stated for part of the rows, as once, few or many counts, or as a class when the clone is expanded.

D gene	V gene	J gene	clone size	CDR3 DNA	CDR3 protein
TRBD1	TRBV6-5	TRBJ1-1	NA	TGTGCCAGCACCCTAGGACAGGGCGGGGGCACTGAAGCTTTCTTT	CASTLGQGGGTEAFF
TRBD1	TRBV27	TRBJ1-5	NA	TGTGCCAGCAGTTTACCGGGCAGGGGGCTTCAGGAAGTCTGTTATGGGTATAGCAATCAGCCCCAGCATTTT	CASSLPGRGLQEVCYGYSNQPQHF
TRBD2	TRBV18	TRBJ2-1	NA	TGTGCCAGCTCACCAACCGGAGGGACTAGCGGGAGCAACCCCTACAATGAGCAGTTCTTC	CASSPTGGTSGSNPYNEQFF
NA	TRBV27	TRBJ2-7	NA	TGTGCCAGCAGCCCGACTCCCTACGAGCAGTACTTC	CASSPTPYEQYF
TRBD1	TRBV18	TRBJ2-7	NA	TGTGCCAGCTCACCACGGGGACAGGCTGCTCACGAGCAGTACTTC	CASSPRGQAAHEQYF
TRBD1	TRBV13	TRBJ2-7	NA	TGTGCCAGCAGCTCAGGACAGGGGAGGGAGCAGTACTTC	CASSSGQGREQYF
NA	TRBV3-1/TRBV3-2	TRBJ2-2	NA	TGTGCCAGCAGCCATGGGAGGGGGACGGATGCCGGGGAGCTGTTTTTT	CASSHGRGTDAGELFF
NA	TRBV30	TRBJ2-7	NA	TGTGCCTGGAGTAGGAGTACCTACGAGCAGTACTTC	CAWSRSTYEQYF
TRBD2	TRBV5-4	TRBJ2-3	once	TGTGCCAGCAGACCACCGGGACTAAACACAGATACGCAGTATTTT	CASRPPGLNTDTQYF
NA	TRBV7-3	TRBJ2-1	NA	TGTGCCAGCAGCTTAATGGCTCCCAGCTCCTACAATGAGCAGTTCTTC	CASSLMAPSSYNEQFF
NA	TRBV28	TRBJ1-5	NA	TGTGCCAGCAGTCCGTCGGGATTTAGGAGCAATCAGCCCCAGCATTTT	CASSPSGFRSNQPQHF
TRBD1	TRBV4-1	TRBJ2-5	NA	TGCGCCAGCAGCCAAGTAATGGGTCGGGGACAGGGATCCGTAGAGACCCAGTACTTC	CASSQVMGRGQGSVETQYF
NA	TRBV11-3	TRBJ1-1	once	TGTGCCAGCAGCTCGCTCAGACAGGCCGGGAGGGAAGCTTTCTTT	CASSSLRQAGREAFF
TRBD2	TRBV7-9	TRBJ2-7	NA	TGTGCCAGCAGCCCTAGCGGGAGGGATAGGCACGAGCAGTACTTC	CASSPSGRDRHEQYF
NA	TRBV21-1	TRBJ1-5	NA	TGTGCCAGCAGCAAAAAGGTGGAGGGAGCCGATCAGCCCCAGCATTTT	CASSKKVEGADQPQHF
TRBD1	TRBV5-1	TRBJ2-2	NA	TGCGCCAGCAGCACGGGACAGACGAACACCGGGGAGCTGTTTTTT	CASSTGQTNTGELFF
NA	TRBV10-3	TRBJ2-1	NA	TGTGCCATCAGTGAACCCGCGGGGAATGAGCAGTTCTTC	CAISEPAGNEQFF
NA	TRBV5-8	TRBJ1-2	NA	TGTGCCAGCAGCTTTGGATGGACAGCAAACTATGGCTACACCTTC	CASSFGWTANYGYTF
NA	TRBV7-2	TRBJ2-3	NA	TGTGCCAGCAGCCCCTATTATATGTGGACAGATACGCAGTATTTT	CASSPYYMWTDTQYF
TRBD2	TRBV19	TRBJ2-1	NA	TGTGCCAGTAGTATGAGTCCTAGCGGGAGAGATGAGCAGTTCTTC	CASSMSPSGRDEQFF
TRBD2	TRBV9	TRBJ2-1	NA	TGTGCCAGCAGCATTAGCGGGAGCTCCTACAATGAGCAGTTCTTC	CASSISGSSYNEQFF
TRBD2	TRBV11-2	TRBJ2-3	NA	TGTGCCAGCAGCTTAAGAAGCGGGAGGGCCCTCGGTGGTGCAGATACGCAGTATTTT	CASSLRSGRALGGADTQYF
TRBD2	TRBV28	TRBJ2-7	NA	TGTGCCAGCATTGCCGGGACTAGCGGCAAGCAGTACTTC	CASIAGTSGKQYF
NA	TRBV19	TRBJ1-5	NA	TGTGCCAGTAACCCGGACACCCTCAATCAGCCCCAGCATTTT	CASNPDTLNQPQHF
TRBD1	TRBV11-2	TRBJ2-2	once	TGTGCCAGCAGCAGATATCCGGGACAGATCACCGGGGAGCTGTTTTTT	CASSRYPGQITGELFF
TRBD2	TRBV27	TRBJ2-7	NA	TGTGCCAGCAGGCCCGGGGCTAGCGGGGGTTACGAGCAGTACTTC	CASRPGASGGYEQYF
NA	TRBV3-1/TRBV3-2	TRBJ1-2	NA	TGTGCCAGCAGCCCCGAGGTAGTGGGTAAAACTAACTATGGCTACACCTTC	CASSPEVVGKTNYGYTF
TRBD2	TRBV5-1	TRBJ2-2	NA	TGCGCCAGCAGCTTGGGCCGGGGGAGGGACACCGGGGAGCTGTTTTTT	CASSLGRGRDTGELFF
TRBD1	TRBV27	TRBJ2-2	NA	TGTGCCAGCAGTTTAACAGGGGGTGTTATTGCCGGGGAGCTGTTTTTT	CASSLTGGVIAGELFF
NA	TRBV19	TRBJ1-6	NA	TGTGCCAGTAGTATAGTGCCAGGGGAAAATTCACCCCTCCACTTT	CASSIVPGENSPLHF
NA	TRBV7-9	TRBJ2-7	NA	TGTGCCAGCAGCTCGAGACCGGGGGACGAGCAGTACTTC	CASSSRPGDEQYF
NA	TRBV29-1	TRBJ1-1	NA	TGCAGCGTTGAGGAGTTCGGGGTAATCACTGAAGCTTTCTTT	CSVEEFGVITEAFF
NA	TRBV5-3	TRBJ2-1	NA	TGTGCCAGAAGCTCAGTATTTGGAAGGGGCAGGGGAGTAAGCGAGCAGTTCTTC	CARSSVFGRGRGVSEQFF
NA	TRBV2	TRBJ2-7	NA	TGTGCCAGCAGTGGGGGTTCGGGGTCCGCCTACGAGCAGTACTTC	CASSGGSGSAYEQYF
TRBD1	TRBV28	TRBJ1-2	once	TGTGCCAGCAGGTCGCCAGGGGGGAACTATGGCTACACCTTC	CASRSPGGNYGYTF
NA	TRBV13	TRBJ2-5	NA	TGTGCCAGCAGCTTAGCAGGCCCCCAGGGGGGAGAGACCCAGTACTTC	CASSLAGPQGGETQYF
NA	TRBV11-1	TRBJ1-4	NA	TGTGCCAGCAGCTCCACCCCAGGCACAACACTGTTTTTT	CASSSTPGTTLFF
NA	TRBV5-6	TRBJ2-1	NA	TGTGCCAGCAGCTTGGGTCTAGCGCCGAGCTCCTACAATGAGCAGTTCTTC	CASSLGLAPSSYNEQFF
TRBD1	TRBV2	TRBJ2-7	NA	TGTGCCAGCACTACGGGACAGGGGGGATACTACGAGCAGTACTTC	CASTTGQGGYYEQYF